A single sample is the source of the 8 T cell receptor beta chains below, sequenced in a study of blood T cell repertoires in COVID-19. Clones were sequenced by immunoSEQ multiplex PCR, and TCRdb holds only the in-frame ones, with some missing. The sample has around 66,000 clones; around four fifths are singletons. The specimen sequenced was peripheral blood. The receptors originated from a human donor in a cohort sampled during active COVID-19.

This sequence joins TRBV9 and TRBJ2-1; 8 positions match TRBD2. V trimming: 0 bases; J trimming: 4 bases; junction bases outside the gene matches: 3. The CDR3 length is 15 residues. Germline V gene lookup returns CDR1 SGDLS and CDR2 YYNGEE. The DNA of the CDR3 is TGTGCCAGCAGCGTAGGGGTAGCGGGGTACAATGAGCAGTTCTTC. It yields the protein CASSVGVAGYNEQFF.

The rearrangement joins TRBV5-6 to TRBJ1-6, with D possibly TRBD1 on 5 matching bases. The V gene's germline CDR1 is SGHDT and CDR2 YYEEEE. V was shortened by 3 bases and J by 7 bases, with 17 bases between the two germline ends. The CDR3 consists of 16 residues. The CDR3 DNA sequence: TGTGCCAGCAGCTCTGGCCCAGGGTCCACGAATTCACCCCTCCACTTT. Its translation is CASSSGPGSTNSPLHF.

To note about this clone: At one end the junction does not follow the germline gene, possibly because of a read error. This rearrangement joins TRBV5-8 to TRBJ2-5, with 8 bases matching TRBD2. Germline CDR1 and CDR2: SGHTS and YDEGEE. This CDR3 has 14 amino acids. This chain's CDR3 is CASRLERGRETQYF. The DNA for the CDR3 is TGTGCCAGCAGATTGGAGCGGGGGCGAGAGACCCAGTACTTC.

The V gene is TRBV27, the J gene TRBJ1-1; D perhaps matches TRBD1 (5 bases). CDR1 is MNHEY and CDR2 is SMNVEV in the germline V gene (reference sequence). This CDR3 is built from 16 residues. The ends were cut back, 0 bases at V and 0 bases at J, with 11 bases in the middle. DNA for the CDR3: TGTGCCAGCAGTTTATCCCGGGGGAGAGTGAACACTGAAGCTTTCTTT. Protein sequence: CASSLSRGRVNTEAFF.

Turning to this clone: Germline is not matched at one junction end, which may reflect a read error. The chain has TRBV13 and TRBJ2-7; tentatively, D is TRBD2 (7 bases). This CDR3 is built from 16 residues. Per germline, CDR1 PRHDT and CDR2 FYEKMQ (reference sequence). The CDR3 sequence: CARSRGGGPLSYEQYF. In nucleotides, the CDR3 is TGTGCCCGCAGCCGAGGGGGGGGGCCACTCTCCTACGAGCAGTACTTC.

This chain links TRBV5-1 with TRBJ2-1, with TRBD2 matching over 10 bases. This CDR3 is built from 16 residues. Germline CDR1 SGHRS, CDR2 YFSETQ. Trimming took 4 bases from V and 4 from J; bases not matched to a gene: 8. For the CDR3, the DNA is TGCGCCAGCAGCGGTGGACTAGCGGCCGTTTACAATGAGCAGTTCTTC. Translated, it gives CASSGGLAAVYNEQFF. The full variable domain, rest sourced from reference TRBV5-1 and TRBJ2-1, is KAGVTQTPRYLIKTRGQQVTLSCSPISGHRSVSWYQQTPGQGLQFLFEYFSETQRNKGNFPGRFSGRQFSNSRSEMNVSTLELGDSALYLCASSGGLAAVYNEQFFGPGTRLTVL.

The chain couples TRBV30 to TRBJ1-6; no clear D. The CDR3 sequence is 15 residues long. From germline, CDR1 is GTSNPN and CDR2 SVGIG (reference sequence). Trimming shortened V by 2 bases and J by 10 bases, and 18 bases separated the two germline ends. The CDR3 is CAWSPRGGYESPLHF. The DNA for the CDR3 is TGTGCCTGGAGTCCCCGAGGCGGTTACGAGTCACCCCTCCACTTT.

This clone was seen just once. The chain carries TRBV5-1 and TRBJ2-7; a weak D match, TRBD2 (5 bases). This CDR3 spans 14 amino acids. V was pared by 1 base and J by 6 bases, with 14 bases between. CDR1 and CDR2 (germline): SGHRS, YFSETQ. The CDR3 spells CASSLYGIRSEQYF. The CDR3 nucleotides are TGCGCCAGCAGCTTGTACGGGATTCGGTCCGAGCAGTACTTC.